The TCR beta chain under discussion was sequenced for a study of blood T cell repertoires in COVID-19. The wider study: From the United States, Italy and Spain came samples of acute and convalescent COVID-19.

Trimming shortened V by 0 bases and J by 2 bases, and 7 bases separated the two germline ends. The CDR3 extends over 14 amino acids. CDR1 MNHEY and CDR2 SVGAGI come from the germline V gene. This clone appeared a single time. TCRdb keeps only in-frame clones here, not all; method: immunoSEQ multiplex PCR. The sample records approximately 150,000 clones, roughly 86% being singletons. The specimen was peripheral blood. The clonotype was recovered from a woman at least 80 years old with COVID-19, enrolled during active disease. The chain combines TRBV6-5 with TRBJ1-2; D is uncertain. CDR3 sequence (DNA): TGTGCCAGCAGTTACTCAGGCGGGAACTATGGCTACACCTTC. This encodes CASSYSGGNYGYTF.